The 5 T cell receptor beta chains given below trace back to one sample, sequenced in a study of T cell responses to AZD1222 COVID-19 vaccine. Assay: immunoSEQ multiplex PCR; the TCRdb copy retains only in-frame clones and omits some. The data contain 110,000 or so clones, around nine tenths of them seen just once; the ten biggest clones take up about 12%. The sequencing used peripheral blood, collected on day 0 of AZD1222 vaccination. The receptors stem from an adult in good health.

The gene calls are TRBV6-2 or TRBV6-3 and TRBJ2-5; TRBD1 might be the D (6 bases). The CDR3 spans 15 residues. The germline V gene encodes CDR1 MNHEY and CDR2 SVGEGT. Trimming cost V 2 bases and J 5 bases, with 15 bases left between them. The chain's CDR3 is CASSYQGTTRETQYF. Here the CDR3 DNA reads TGTGCCAGCAGTTACCAGGGGACAACTCGGGAGACCCAGTACTTC.

The V and J genes are TRBV10-3 and TRBJ2-5; TRBD1 might be the D (7 bases). The CDR3 loop spans 18 amino acids. With 3 bases removed from V and 1 base from J, the gap between germline ends came to 21 bases. Germline V CDR1 and CDR2: ENHRY, SYGVKD. CDR3 protein: CAISDPLRSGGFQETQYF. CDR3 bases: TGTGCCATCAGTGACCCCTTGAGGTCAGGGGGGTTCCAAGAGACCCAGTACTTC.

This clone was seen a few times. The junction does not match germline at one end; this may be a read error. The genes are TRBV19 and TRBJ2-1, with TRBD1 as a possible D gene (5 bases). Germline V gene sequence: CDR1 LNHDA, CDR2 SQIVND (reference sequence). The length of the CDR3 is 15 residues. This CDR3 is CASRIDRSSYNEQFF. CDR3 nucleotide sequence: TGTGCCAGTAGGATAGACAGAAGCTCCTACAATGAGCAGTTCTTC.

The chain couples TRBV6-6 to TRBJ2-5; D call uncertain. Germline values: CDR1 MNHNY, CDR2 SVGAGI (reference sequence). CDR3 length: 12 residues. V dropped 4 bases and J dropped 5 bases, with 8 bases sitting between them. The CDR3 sequence is CASSFGFETQYF. In DNA form, the CDR3 reads TGTGCCAGCAGTTTCGGGTTTGAGACCCAGTACTTC.

The chain carries TRBV3-1 (or the pseudogene TRBV3-2) and TRBJ2-5; 7 nucleotides agree with TRBD2. With 4 bases clipped from V and 2 bases from J, the junction kept 4 bases outside the gene matches. Germline CDR1 reads LGHDT; CDR2 reads YNNKEL (reference sequence). The CDR3 has 14 amino acids. The DNA of the CDR3 is TGTGCCAGCAGCCTCTCTAGCGGTCAAGAGACCCAGTACTTC. This sequence encodes CASSLSSGQETQYF.